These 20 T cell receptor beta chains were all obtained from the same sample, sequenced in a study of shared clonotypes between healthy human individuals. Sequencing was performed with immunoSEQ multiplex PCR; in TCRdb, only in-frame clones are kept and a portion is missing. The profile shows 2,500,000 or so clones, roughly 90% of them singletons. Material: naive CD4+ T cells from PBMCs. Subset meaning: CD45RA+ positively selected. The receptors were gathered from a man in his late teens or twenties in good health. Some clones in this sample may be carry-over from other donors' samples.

The CDR3 spells CASSPRDSGTSGSPYEQYF. The CDR3 DNA reads TGCGCCAGCAGCCCCCGGGACTCCGGGACTAGCGGGAGTCCCTACGAGCAGTACTTC. The V call is TRBV4-1, the J call TRBJ2-7; 14 bases are a match to TRBD2. CDR1 and CDR2 from the germline V gene are MGHRA and YSYEKL. The CDR3 runs 19 residues. V lost 4 bases and J lost 2; bases outside the gene matches: 13.

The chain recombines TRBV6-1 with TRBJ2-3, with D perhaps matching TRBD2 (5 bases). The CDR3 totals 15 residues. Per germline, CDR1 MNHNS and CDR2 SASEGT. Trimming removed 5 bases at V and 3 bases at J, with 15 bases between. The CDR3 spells CASSPRRINTDTQYF. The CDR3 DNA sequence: TGTGCCAGCAGTCCAAGGAGGATTAATACAGATACGCAGTATTTT.

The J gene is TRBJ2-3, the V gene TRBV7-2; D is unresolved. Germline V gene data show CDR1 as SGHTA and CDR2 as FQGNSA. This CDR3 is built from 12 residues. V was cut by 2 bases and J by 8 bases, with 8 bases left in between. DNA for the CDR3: TGTGCCAGCAGCTTAAGTCTGGGTACGCAGTATTTT. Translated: CASSLSLGTQYF.

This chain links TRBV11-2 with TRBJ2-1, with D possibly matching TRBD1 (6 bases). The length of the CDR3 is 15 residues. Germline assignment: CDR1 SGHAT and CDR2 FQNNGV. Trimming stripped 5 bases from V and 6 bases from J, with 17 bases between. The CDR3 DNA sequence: TGTGCCAGCAGCACAGGGATTGTCAACCTCAATGAGCAGTTCTTC. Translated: CASSTGIVNLNEQFF.

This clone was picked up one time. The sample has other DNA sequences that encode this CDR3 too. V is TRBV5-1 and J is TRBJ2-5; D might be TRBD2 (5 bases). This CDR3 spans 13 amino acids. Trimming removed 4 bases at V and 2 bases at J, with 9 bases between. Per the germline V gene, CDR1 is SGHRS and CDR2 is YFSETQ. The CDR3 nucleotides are TGCGCCAGCAGCGTCAGCGGACAAGAGACCCAGTACTTC. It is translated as CASSVSGQETQYF.

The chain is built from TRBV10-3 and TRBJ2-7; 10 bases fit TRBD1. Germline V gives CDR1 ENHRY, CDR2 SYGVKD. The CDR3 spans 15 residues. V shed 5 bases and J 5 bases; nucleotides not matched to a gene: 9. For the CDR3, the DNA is TGTGCCATCAGTTCCGGGGACAGGGGAACCCACGAGCAGTACTTC. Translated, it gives CAISSGDRGTHEQYF.

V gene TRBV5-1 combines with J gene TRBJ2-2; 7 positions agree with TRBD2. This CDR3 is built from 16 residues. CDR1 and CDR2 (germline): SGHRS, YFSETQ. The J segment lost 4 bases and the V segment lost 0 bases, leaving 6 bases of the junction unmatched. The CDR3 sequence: CASSLGGGPGTGELFF. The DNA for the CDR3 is TGCGCCAGCAGCTTGGGGGGAGGGCCCGGCACCGGGGAGCTGTTTTTT.

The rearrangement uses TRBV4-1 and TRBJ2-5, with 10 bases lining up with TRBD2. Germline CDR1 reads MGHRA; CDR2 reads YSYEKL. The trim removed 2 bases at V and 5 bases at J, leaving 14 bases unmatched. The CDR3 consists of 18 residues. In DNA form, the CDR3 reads TGCGCCAGCAGCCAACCCACGGCCGCTAGCGGGAGTCGGGAGACCCAGTACTTC. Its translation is CASSQPTAASGSRETQYF.

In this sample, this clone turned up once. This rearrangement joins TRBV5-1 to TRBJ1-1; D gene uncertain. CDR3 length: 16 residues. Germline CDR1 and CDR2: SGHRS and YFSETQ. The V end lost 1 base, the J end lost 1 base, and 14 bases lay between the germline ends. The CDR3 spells CASSLSASSGNTEAFF. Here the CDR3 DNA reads TGCGCCAGCAGCTTGTCGGCATCCTCAGGGAACACTGAAGCTTTCTTT.

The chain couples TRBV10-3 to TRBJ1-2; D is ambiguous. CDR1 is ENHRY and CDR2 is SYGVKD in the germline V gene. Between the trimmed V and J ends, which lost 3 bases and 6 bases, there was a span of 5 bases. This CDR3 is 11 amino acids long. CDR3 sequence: CAISELDGYTF. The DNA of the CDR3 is TGTGCCATCAGTGAATTAGATGGCTACACCTTC.

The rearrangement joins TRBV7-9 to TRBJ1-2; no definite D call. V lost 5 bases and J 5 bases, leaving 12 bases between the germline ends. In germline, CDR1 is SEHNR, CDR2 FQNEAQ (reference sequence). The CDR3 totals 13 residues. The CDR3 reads CASSQPEGYGYTF. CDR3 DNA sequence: TGTGCCAGCAGCCAACCCGAGGGATATGGCTACACCTTC.

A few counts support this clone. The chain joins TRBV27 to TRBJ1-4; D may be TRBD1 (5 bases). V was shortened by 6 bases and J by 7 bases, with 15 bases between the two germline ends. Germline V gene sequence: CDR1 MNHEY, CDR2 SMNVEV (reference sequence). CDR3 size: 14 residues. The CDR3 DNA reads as TGTGCCAGCAGGTCGACAGAGTTAGGTGAAAAACTGTTTTTT. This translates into CASRSTELGEKLFF.

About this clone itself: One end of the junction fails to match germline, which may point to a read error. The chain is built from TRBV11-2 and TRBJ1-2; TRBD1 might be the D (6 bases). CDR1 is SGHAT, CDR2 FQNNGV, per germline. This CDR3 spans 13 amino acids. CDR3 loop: CASSLDWGGTKAF. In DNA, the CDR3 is TGTGCCAGCAGCTTAGATTGGGGGGGGACAAAGGCCTTC.

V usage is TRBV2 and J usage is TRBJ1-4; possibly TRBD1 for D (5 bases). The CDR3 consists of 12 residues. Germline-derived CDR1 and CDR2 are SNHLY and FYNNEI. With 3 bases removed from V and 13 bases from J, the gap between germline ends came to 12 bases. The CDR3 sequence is CASSESGVRLFF. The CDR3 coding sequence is TGTGCCAGCAGTGAGTCGGGGGTGCGACTGTTTTTT.

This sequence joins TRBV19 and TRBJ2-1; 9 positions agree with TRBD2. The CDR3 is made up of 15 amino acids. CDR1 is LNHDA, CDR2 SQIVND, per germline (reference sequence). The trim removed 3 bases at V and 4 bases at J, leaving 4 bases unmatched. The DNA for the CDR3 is TGTGCCAGTAGTATTAGCCTAGCGGGGTACAATGAGCAGTTCTTC. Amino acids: CASSISLAGYNEQFF.

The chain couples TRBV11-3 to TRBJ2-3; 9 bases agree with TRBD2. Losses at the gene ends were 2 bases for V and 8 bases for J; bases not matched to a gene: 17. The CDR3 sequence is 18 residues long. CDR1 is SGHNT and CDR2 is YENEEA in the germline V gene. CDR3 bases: TGTGCCAGCAGCTTAAGTCTAGGGGCGGGAGGGCCCGGAGGTACGCAGTATTTT. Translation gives CASSLSLGAGGPGGTQYF. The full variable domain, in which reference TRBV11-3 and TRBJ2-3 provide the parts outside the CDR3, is EAGVVQSPRYKIIEKKQPVAFWCNPISGHNTLYWYLQNLGQGPELLIRYENEEAVDDSQLPKDRFSAERLKGVDSTLKIQPAELGDSAVYLCASSLSLGAGGPGGTQYFGPGTRLTVL.

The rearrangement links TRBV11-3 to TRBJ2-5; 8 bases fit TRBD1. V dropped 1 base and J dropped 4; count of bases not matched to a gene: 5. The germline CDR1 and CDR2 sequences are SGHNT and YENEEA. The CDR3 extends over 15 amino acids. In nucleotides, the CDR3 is TGTGCCAGCAGCTTAGGTTCCAGGGGGCTAGAGACCCAGTACTTC. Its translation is CASSLGSRGLETQYF. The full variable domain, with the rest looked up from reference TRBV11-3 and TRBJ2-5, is EAGVVQSPRYKIIEKKQPVAFWCNPISGHNTLYWYLQNLGQGPELLIRYENEEAVDDSQLPKDRFSAERLKGVDSTLKIQPAELGDSAVYLCASSLGSRGLETQYFGPGTRLLVL.

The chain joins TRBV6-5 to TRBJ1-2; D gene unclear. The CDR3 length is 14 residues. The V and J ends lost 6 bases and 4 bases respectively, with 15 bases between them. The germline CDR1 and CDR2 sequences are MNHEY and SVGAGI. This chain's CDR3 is CASRLAGVGYGYTF. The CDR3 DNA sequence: TGTGCCAGCAGACTGGCTGGGGTTGGCTATGGCTACACCTTC.

Here the CDR3 DNA reads TGTGCCAGCAGCCCGAGGAGAGGACAGGTCTATGGCTACACCTTC. Protein sequence: CASSPRRGQVYGYTF. V is TRBV7-3 and J is TRBJ1-2, with 7 bases that match TRBD1. Unmatched junction bases numbered 10, after V lost 5 bases and J lost 4 bases. This CDR3 contains 15 residues. The V gene's germline CDR1 is SGHTA and CDR2 FQGTGA.

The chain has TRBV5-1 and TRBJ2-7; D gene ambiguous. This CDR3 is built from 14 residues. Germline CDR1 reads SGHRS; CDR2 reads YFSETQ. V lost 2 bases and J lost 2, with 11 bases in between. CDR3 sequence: CASSLKGVTYEQYF. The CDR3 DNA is TGCGCCAGCAGCTTAAAGGGTGTGACCTACGAGCAGTACTTC.